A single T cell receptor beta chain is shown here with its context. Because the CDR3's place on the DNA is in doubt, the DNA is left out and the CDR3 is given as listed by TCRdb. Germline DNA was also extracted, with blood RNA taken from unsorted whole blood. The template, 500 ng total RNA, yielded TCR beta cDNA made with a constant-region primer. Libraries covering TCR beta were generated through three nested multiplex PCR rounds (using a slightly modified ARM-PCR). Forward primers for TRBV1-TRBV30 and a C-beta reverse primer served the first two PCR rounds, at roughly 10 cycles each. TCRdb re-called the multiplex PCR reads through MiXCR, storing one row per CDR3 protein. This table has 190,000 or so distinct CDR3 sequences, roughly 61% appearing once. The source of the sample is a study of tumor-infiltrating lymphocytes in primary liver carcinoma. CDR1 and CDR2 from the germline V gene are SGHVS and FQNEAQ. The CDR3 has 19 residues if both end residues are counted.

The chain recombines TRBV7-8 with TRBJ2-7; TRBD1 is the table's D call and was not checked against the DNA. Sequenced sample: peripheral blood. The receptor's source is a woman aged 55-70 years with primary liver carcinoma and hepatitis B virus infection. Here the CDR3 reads CASSLGVGPGVHIFWEQYF.